The rows below give T cell receptor beta chains drawn from one sample of a study of T cell repertoires in cytomegalovirus infection. TCRdb re-called the reads through MiXCR, storing one row per CDR3 protein. The repertoire has about 920,000 distinct CDR3 sequences, roughly 30% of them found once; the top ten carry over 13%. Antigens for these TCRs are unknown. The source material was cultured CD8+ T cells from PBMCs, sampled from culture after CMV antigen stimulation. These receptors were collected from a human donor in good health (CMV status not recorded). Some clones in this sample may be carry-over from other donors' samples. Each CDR3 is given with its conserved first and last residue. The order of the fields is CDR3 protein, CDR3 DNA, D gene, V gene, J gene, clone size. D genes are given only for firm matches. Rows give clone size only sometimes, using once, few, many, or a class for an expanded clone.

CDR3: CASSQSGTGIAFF
DNA: TGTGCCAGCAGCCAATCCGGGACAGGGATCGCTTTCTTT
D: TRBD1
V: TRBV7-9
J: TRBJ1-1
size: NA

CDR3: CASSSAIWDTGELFF
DNA: TGTGCCAGCAGCTCCGCAATTTGGGACACCGGGGAGCTGTTTTTT
D: NA
V: TRBV5-4
J: TRBJ2-2
size: few

CDR3: CASSRFAGTLGEDTQYF
DNA: TGTGCCAGTAGCAGATTCGCCGGGACGCTCGGGGAAGATACGCAGTATTTT
D: NA
V: TRBV19
J: TRBJ2-3
size: NA

CDR3: CASSLGPPGPNTEAFF
DNA: TGCGCCAGCAGTTTGGGCCCCCCCGGCCCGAACACTGAAGCTTTCTTT
D: NA
V: TRBV5-1
J: TRBJ1-1
size: NA

CDR3: CAISATWTGTDSNQPQHF
DNA: TGTGCCATCAGTGCCACTTGGACAGGGACGGATAGCAATCAGCCCCAGCATTTT
D: TRBD1
V: TRBV10-3
J: TRBJ1-5
size: many

CDR3: CASSLAPGQRANEQFF
DNA: TGTGCCAGCAGCTTAGCCCCGGGACAGAGGGCAAATGAGCAGTTCTTC
D: TRBD1
V: TRBV7-4
J: TRBJ2-1
size: NA

CDR3: CASGRQIPMVAFF
DNA: TGTGCTAGTGGTCGACAGATCCCGATGGTCGCTTTCTTT
D: NA
V: TRBV12-5
J: TRBJ1-1
size: few

CDR3: CASSAKHRDRGFYEQYF
DNA: TGTGCCAGCAGTGCCAAGCACCGGGACAGGGGCTTCTACGAGCAGTACTTC
D: TRBD1
V: TRBV27
J: TRBJ2-7
size: NA

CDR3: CASSPQGSSYGYTF
DNA: TGTGCCAGCAGCCCGCAGGGGAGCAGCTATGGCTACACCTTC
D: NA
V: TRBV12-3/TRBV12-4
J: TRBJ1-2
size: few

CDR3: CASSFPGGGSKFF
DNA: TGTGCCAGCAGTTTCCCCGGGGGGGGCTCGAAGTTCTTC
D: TRBD2
V: TRBV27
J: TRBJ2-1
size: few

CDR3: CASSFSGGSHNEQFF
DNA: TGTGCCAGCAGTTTCTCGGGGGGGTCACACAATGAGCAGTTCTTC
D: TRBD2
V: TRBV12-3/TRBV12-4
J: TRBJ2-1
size: NA

CDR3: CSDGTYAYNEQFF
DNA: TGCAGCGACGGGACCTACGCTTACAATGAGCAGTTCTTC
D: NA
V: TRBV29-1
J: TRBJ2-1
size: few

CDR3: CASRPYGGAGYTF
DNA: TGTGCCAGTAGACCCTACGGGGGGGCGGGCTACACCTTC
D: NA
V: TRBV19
J: TRBJ1-2
size: NA

CDR3: CASSFSFTGGVGNTIYF
DNA: TGTGCCAGCAGTTTTTCCTTCACAGGGGGCGTTGGAAACACCATATATTTT
D: TRBD1
V: TRBV12-3/TRBV12-4
J: TRBJ1-3
size: few

CDR3: CASSLEGIGPAGGELFF
DNA: TGTGCCAGCAGCTTAGAAGGGATTGGGCCTGCTGGCGGGGAGCTGTTTTTT
D: NA
V: TRBV7-2
J: TRBJ2-2
size: many

CDR3: CASSSRGGESSYNEQFF
DNA: TGTGCCAGCAGCTCTAGAGGCGGAGAGAGCTCCTACAATGAGCAGTTCTTC
D: NA
V: TRBV7-6
J: TRBJ2-1
size: NA

CDR3: CASSDRVSEAFF
DNA: TGTGCCAGCAGCGACAGGGTCAGTGAAGCTTTCTTT
D: NA
V: TRBV9
J: TRBJ1-1
size: NA

CDR3: CASTGEGANSGNTIYF
DNA: TGTGCCAGCACCGGAGAGGGGGCAAACTCTGGAAACACCATATATTTT
D: TRBD1
V: TRBV28
J: TRBJ1-3
size: many

CDR3: CASSVELRMDFSYEQYF
DNA: TGTGCCAGCAGTGTCGAGTTGCGAATGGACTTCTCCTACGAGCAGTACTTC
D: NA
V: TRBV2
J: TRBJ2-7
size: NA

CDR3: CASSLSVPLGQFF
DNA: TGTGCCAGCAGTTTAAGTGTCCCCTTGGGGCAGTTCTTC
D: NA
V: TRBV12-3/TRBV12-4
J: TRBJ2-1
size: few

CDR3: CASSPWGLMDNEQFF
DNA: TGTGCCAGCTCACCATGGGGACTGATGGACAATGAGCAGTTCTTC
D: NA
V: TRBV18
J: TRBJ2-1
size: NA

CDR3: CASSLYEISNQPQHF
DNA: TGTGCCAGCAGTTTATATGAAATAAGCAATCAGCCCCAGCATTTT
D: NA
V: TRBV28
J: TRBJ1-5
size: NA

CDR3: CASSYSLVGDTQYF
DNA: TGTGCCAGCAGTTACTCTTTAGTGGGAGATACGCAGTATTTT
D: NA
V: TRBV6-2/TRBV6-3
J: TRBJ2-3
size: NA

CDR3: CASSLATGGNTEAFF
DNA: TGTGCCAGCAGCTTGGCCACAGGGGGGAACACTGAAGCTTTCTTT
D: TRBD1
V: TRBV5-8
J: TRBJ1-1
size: few

CDR3: CASSPSRYGYTF
DNA: TGTGCCAGCAGCCCCTCGCGTTATGGCTACACCTTC
D: NA
V: TRBV12-3/TRBV12-4
J: TRBJ1-2
size: once

CDR3: CASSFGQGPLRPQYF
DNA: TGTGCCAGCAGCTTTGGACAGGGTCCCTTGAGGCCGCAGTATTTT
D: TRBD1
V: TRBV5-4
J: TRBJ2-3
size: NA

CDR3: CASSPGPISIYF
DNA: TGTGCCAGCAGCCCAGGTCCAATTTCCATATATTTT
D: NA
V: TRBV6-6
J: TRBJ1-3
size: few

CDR3: CASSSSGWGETQYF
DNA: TGTGCCAGCAGTTCCTCGGGATGGGGGGAGACCCAGTACTTC
D: NA
V: TRBV7-9
J: TRBJ2-5
size: few

CDR3: CASSESFKGGCNF
DNA: TGTGCCAGCAGTGAATCTTTTAAGGGGGGATGCAATTTT
D: NA
V: TRBV2
J: TRBJ1-5
size: NA

CDR3: CAISDKSSYNEQFF
DNA: TGTGCCATCAGTGACAAGAGCTCCTACAATGAGCAGTTCTTC
D: NA
V: TRBV10-3
J: TRBJ2-1
size: NA

CDR3: CASSQVAVDEQFF
DNA: TGCGCCAGCAGCCAAGTAGCCGTCGATGAGCAGTTCTTC
D: NA
V: TRBV4-1
J: TRBJ2-1
size: NA

CDR3: CASSLRQERPYF
DNA: TGTGCCAGCAGCCTTCGACAGGAGAGGCCGTACTTC
D: NA
V: TRBV3-1
J: TRBJ2-7
size: NA

CDR3: CASSSGQANYGYTF
DNA: TGTGCCAGCAGTTCCGGACAGGCTAACTATGGCTACACCTTC
D: TRBD1
V: TRBV27
J: TRBJ1-2
size: many

CDR3: CASTQPPGHNSGANVLTF
DNA: TGCGCCAGCACCCAACCCCCCGGACACAACTCTGGGGCCAACGTCCTGACTTTC
D: NA
V: TRBV5-1
J: TRBJ2-6
size: NA

CDR3: CSAREGDGTLNSPLHF
DNA: TGCAGTGCTAGAGAGGGGGACGGAACTCTTAATTCACCCCTCCACTTT
D: NA
V: TRBV20-1
J: TRBJ1-6
size: NA

CDR3: CASGFFDGAHNSPLHF
DNA: TGTGCTAGTGGTTTTTTCGACGGGGCACATAATTCACCCCTCCACTTT
D: NA
V: TRBV12-5
J: TRBJ1-6
size: few

CDR3: CASSFRPSSYNEQFF
DNA: TGTGCTAGCAGCTTCAGGCCAAGCTCCTACAATGAGCAGTTCTTC
D: NA
V: TRBV7-6
J: TRBJ2-1
size: few

CDR3: CASSSTTGGGNSPLHF
DNA: TGTGCCAGCAGCTCAACCACGGGGGGCGGAAATTCACCCCTCCACTTT
D: NA
V: TRBV7-9
J: TRBJ1-6
size: NA

CDR3: CASSLEGLTGFNNEQFF
DNA: TGTGCCAGCAGCTTAGAGGGTTTGACGGGGTTCAACAATGAGCAGTTCTTC
D: NA
V: TRBV11-3
J: TRBJ2-1
size: NA

CDR3: CASSLRAPGHSNQPQHF
DNA: TGTGCCAGCAGTTTACGCGCTCCGGGTCATAGCAATCAGCCCCAGCATTTT
D: NA
V: TRBV6-2/TRBV6-3
J: TRBJ1-5
size: NA

CDR3: CASSRSPGQGTSKLFF
DNA: TGTGCCAGCAGCCGTTCGCCGGGACAGGGGACCTCAAAACTGTTTTTT
D: TRBD1
V: TRBV14
J: TRBJ1-4
size: NA

CDR3: CASSESATTEAFF
DNA: TGTGCCAGCAGTGAATCGGCGACCACTGAAGCTTTCTTT
D: NA
V: TRBV6-1
J: TRBJ1-1
size: few

CDR3: CSAAWTSGGHYNEQFF
DNA: TGCAGTGCTGCCTGGACTAGCGGGGGGCACTACAATGAGCAGTTCTTC
D: TRBD2
V: TRBV20-1
J: TRBJ2-1
size: few

CDR3: CATSDQGGAGTDTQYF
DNA: TGTGCCACCAGTGATCAGGGAGGGGCTGGGACAGATACGCAGTATTTT
D: TRBD2
V: TRBV24-1
J: TRBJ2-3
size: once

CDR3: CASSVWTEAFF
DNA: TGTGCCAGCAGTGTCTGGACTGAAGCTTTCTTT
D: NA
V: TRBV6-1
J: TRBJ1-1
size: NA

CDR3: CASSQDIGVGETQYF
DNA: TGCGCCAGCAGCCAAGATATCGGGGTAGGAGAGACCCAGTACTTC
D: NA
V: TRBV4-1
J: TRBJ2-5
size: NA

CDR3: CATQRGTNRNPNEKLFF
DNA: TGTGCCACCCAACGAGGGACCAACAGGAATCCTAATGAAAAACTGTTTTTT
D: NA
V: TRBV10-3
J: TRBJ1-4
size: NA

CDR3: CASSLGGTGGLEQFF
DNA: TGTGCCAGCAGCTTAGGGGGTACGGGGGGGCTGGAGCAGTTCTTC
D: TRBD2
V: TRBV7-2
J: TRBJ2-1
size: medium-sized

CDR3: CASSVTTGRNQPQHF
DNA: TGTGCCAGCAGCGTGACGACAGGGCGCAATCAGCCCCAGCATTTT
D: TRBD1
V: TRBV9
J: TRBJ1-5
size: few

CDR3: CASSEPLHRARWNEQFF
DNA: TGTGCCAGCAGTGAACCCCTACACAGGGCTCGGTGGAATGAGCAGTTCTTC
D: NA
V: TRBV6-2/TRBV6-3
J: TRBJ2-1
size: few

CDR3: CASSLAGGWGNEQFF
DNA: TGTGCCAGCAGCTTAGCGGGGGGGTGGGGAAATGAGCAGTTCTTC
D: TRBD2
V: TRBV7-2
J: TRBJ2-1
size: many

CDR3: CASSLGQTNEKLFF
DNA: TGTGCCAGCAGTCTCGGACAGACTAATGAAAAACTGTTTTTT
D: NA
V: TRBV27
J: TRBJ1-4
size: NA

CDR3: CASRIHSGSSYEQYF
DNA: TGTGCCAGCAGGATCCATAGCGGGAGCTCCTACGAGCAGTACTTC
D: TRBD2
V: TRBV2
J: TRBJ2-7
size: few

CDR3: CASSTSRGTIYF
DNA: TGTGCCAGCAGCACCTCTAGAGGCACCATATATTTT
D: NA
V: TRBV6-1
J: TRBJ1-3
size: few